Listed below are T cell receptor beta chains from one sample, sequenced in a study of blood T cell repertoires in COVID-19. Sequenced by immunoSEQ multiplex PCR; TCRdb stores in-frame clones only, minus some. This sample has almost 500,000 clones; around nine tenths occur once, and the top ten carry roughly 8.5%. Sequenced: PBMCs or T cells enriched from blood (not recorded which). The receptors were gathered from a woman aged 55-75 years who had recovered from COVID-19. CDR3s include the opening cysteine and the closing phenylalanine or tryptophan. D genes are given only for firm matches. Rows may omit the clone size; those that give it use once, few, many or a size class.

d_call,v_call,clone_size,j_call,cdr3_nt,cdr3_aa
.,TRBV9,.,TRBJ2-1,TGTGCCAGCAGCGTTCCGCCAGCGCTAAGAATCGATGAGCAGTTCTTC,CASSVPPALRIDEQFF
.,TRBV29-1,few,TRBJ1-1,TGCAGCGTTGACCCCCCAGGACTTTATTGGGCTTTCTTT,CSVDPPGLYWAFF
.,TRBV9,.,TRBJ1-6,TGTGCCAGCAGCGTAGCTCAGTCCTATAATTCACCCCTCCACTTT,CASSVAQSYNSPLHF
.,TRBV28,.,TRBJ1-3,TGTGCCAGCACCCTCTTCAGGGGCGCCTCTGGAAACACCATATATTTT,CASTLFRGASGNTIYF
.,TRBV21-1,.,TRBJ1-2,TGTGCCAGCAGCAATGAAACCCGACAGGTCCGACGGGCGGGCTACACCTTC,CASSNETRQVRRAGYTF
.,TRBV24-1,.,TRBJ2-3,TGTGCCACCAGTGACTCCCGTGGCGGGACCGCCACAGATACGCAGTATTTT,CATSDSRGGTATDTQYF
.,TRBV2,.,TRBJ2-2,TGTGCCAGCAGCGGAAAAGGGGCCTACACCGGGGAGCTGTTTTTT,CASSGKGAYTGELFF
.,TRBV2,.,TRBJ2-3,TGTGCCAGCAGGAAGGTGGTCAGGATTACAGATACGCAGTATTTT,CASRKVVRITDTQYF
.,TRBV5-4,.,TRBJ1-3,TGTGCCAGCAGCTTGGAAGGAGGGACTGGAAACACCATATATTTT,CASSLEGGTGNTIYF
TRBD1,TRBV5-6,.,TRBJ1-3,TGTGCCAGCAGCGCCTGGACAGGGGACTCTGGAAACACCATATATTTT,CASSAWTGDSGNTIYF